This T cell receptor (beta chain) was sequenced during a study of control samples from healthy donors and cancer patients. Produced via immunoSEQ multiplex PCR; TCRdb's table is partial and in-frame only. The sample lists a few hundred thousand clones, 75% to 95% seen once, with around 6.4% in the top ten. The CDR3 contains 16 residues. Between the trimmed V and J ends, which lost 5 bases and 7 bases, there was a span of 18 bases. The germline V gene encodes CDR1 LNHDA and CDR2 SQIVND (reference sequence). The sample comprised PBMCs. This TCR was sampled from a man aged 35 to 55 with head and neck cancer. The V gene is TRBV19, the J gene TRBJ1-6, with TRBD1 as a possible D gene (6 bases). The chain's CDR3 is CASSASGVLPNSPLHF. Written as DNA, the CDR3 is TGTGCCAGTAGTGCGTCAGGGGTTCTCCCCAATTCACCCCTCCACTTT. The full variable domain, rest sourced from reference TRBV19 and TRBJ1-6, is DGGITQSPKYLFRKEGQNVTLSCEQNLNHDAMYWYRQDPGQGLRLIYYSQIVNDFQKGDIAEGYSVSREKKESFPLTVTSAQKNPTAFYLCASSASGVLPNSPLHFGNGTRLTVT.